Reported below is one T cell receptor (beta chain). Deletions cut 6 bases from V and 5 bases from J, with 10 bases between. There are 11 residues in the CDR3. CDR1 is SQVTM and CDR2 is ANQGSEA in the germline V gene. These data come from a study of blood T cell repertoires in COVID-19. The authors' processing: Estimation of nucleated cell counts relied on the amplification of reference gene primers. Only in-frame clones appear in the TCRdb table, and some are missing; sequencing was by immunoSEQ multiplex PCR. The V and J calls and clone size were taken over from that table, and D and trimming were inferred from the DNA. The table lists a few hundred thousand clones, roughly 89% of them singletons, with 4% to 5% in the top ten.

This receptor was identified in a woman in her thirties or forties who had recovered from COVID-19. J is TRBJ1-1 and V is TRBV29-1; D uncertain. Sequences were obtained from peripheral blood. The CDR3 here is CSVVRRTEAFF. The CDR3 DNA sequence: TGCAGCGTCGTTAGGAGGACTGAAGCTTTCTTT.